This T cell receptor (beta chain) was documented in a study of blood T cell repertoires in COVID-19. Study background: Material from acute and convalescent COVID-19 was sourced from the United States, Italy and Spain.

Assay: immunoSEQ multiplex PCR; the TCRdb copy retains only in-frame clones and omits some. The data show fewer than 250,000 clones, around 90% seen once. The V gene lost 0 bases and the J gene lost 7 bases, with 15 bases spanning the gap. Germline CDR1 LGHDT, CDR2 YNNKEL (reference sequence). The length of the CDR3 is 16 residues. The rearrangement uses TRBV3-1 (or the pseudogene TRBV3-2) and TRBJ1-4, with no clear D. The clonotype comes from a man between 65 and 85 years old with acute or convalescent COVID-19. The specimen was peripheral blood. As DNA, the CDR3 is TGTGCCAGCAGCCAAGATGGCGGGGAGTGGGGTGAAAAACTGTTTTTT. Translation gives CASSQDGGEWGEKLFF.